These 18 T cell receptor beta chains originate from one sample sequenced in a study of glioma-infiltrating T cells. TCR alpha and beta CDR3 regions were amplified from RNA using iRepertoire nested multiplex PCR. TCRdb fed the multiplex PCR reads into MiXCR, producing one record per CDR3 protein. The sample has roughly 100,000 distinct CDR3 sequences; roughly 30% are singletons. The sample was glioma tissue, nonneoplastic brain tissue, or PBMCs (not recorded which). Receptors originate from a human donor with low-grade glioma or glioblastoma, undergoing nonglioma brain surgery, or in good health (not recorded which).

This chain links TRBV19 with TRBJ1-1; D unclear. V dropped 0 bases and J dropped 8 bases, with 10 bases sitting between them. This CDR3 region has 13 residues. Germline CDR1 and CDR2: LNHDA and SQIVND (reference sequence). CDR3 protein: CASSIDGDKEAFF. CDR3 DNA: TGTGCCAGTAGTATAGATGGAGACAAAGAAGCTTTCTTT. Variable domain in full (rest from reference TRBV19 and TRBJ1-1): DGGITQSPKYLFRKEGQNVTLSCEQNLNHDAMYWYRQDPGQGLRLIYYSQIVNDFQKGDIAEGYSVSREKKESFPLTVTSAQKNPTAFYLCASSIDGDKEAFFGQGTRLTVV.

This clonotype was detected only a few times. It may be a read error: a sequence one base away is much more abundant. V and J are TRBV20-1 and TRBJ1-5; D is unresolved. Germline V CDR1 and CDR2: DFQATT, SNEGSKA (reference sequence). This CDR3 has 13 amino acids. The germline V and J ends were trimmed by 1 base and 4 bases, with 8 bases remaining between them. In nucleotides, the CDR3 is TGCAGTGCTAGAGGTCGAGGGAATCAGCCCCAGCATTTT. Its translation is CSARGRGNQPQHF.

In regard to this clonotype: Mismatch with germline at one junction end may stem from a read error. This chain links TRBV5-4 with TRBJ2-4; 8 nucleotides match TRBD1. The CDR3 sequence is 14 residues long. Germline CDR1 SGHNT, CDR2 YYREEE (reference sequence). CDR3 DNA sequence: TGTGCCAGCAGCGGGCTATTCCGGGACAGGAAACTTGACTTC. Its protein product is CASSGLFRDRKLDF.

The V call is TRBV20-1, the J call TRBJ2-7; 12 positions match TRBD2. Germline CDR1 is DFQATT and CDR2 is SNEGSKA (reference sequence). The CDR3 has 18 residues. The J segment lost 1 base and the V segment lost 0 bases, leaving 10 bases of the junction unmatched. The CDR3 nucleotides read TGCAGTGCTAGAGATATTGAACCCGGGACTAGCGGGTCCTACGAGCAGTACTTC. It specifies CSARDIEPGTSGSYEQYF.

This clonotype has at least ten counts. This chain connects TRBV6-1 to TRBJ2-7; D is uncertain. Looked up from germline, CDR1 is MNHNS and CDR2 is SASEGT. CDR3 length equals 14 residues. V shed 11 bases and J shed 2 bases, with 19 bases lying between them. CDR3 region: CAGVEVASPYEQYF. DNA of the CDR3: TGTGCCGGCGTAGAGGTCGCGTCGCCCTACGAGCAGTACTTC.

This clonotype has a count of ten or more. The chain links TRBV7-2 to TRBJ2-5, with D unresolved. This CDR3 contains 11 residues. Germline V gene lookup returns CDR1 SGHTA and CDR2 FQGNSA. V lost 0 bases and J 8 bases, leaving 4 bases between the germline ends. The CDR3 nucleotides read TGTGCCAGCAGCTTAGCGGCAACCCAGTACTTC. Translation gives CASSLAATQYF.

At least ten counts were recorded for this clonotype. V and J are TRBV20-1 and TRBJ1-1, with D perhaps matching TRBD1 (5 bases). Germline CDR1 DFQATT, CDR2 SNEGSKA (reference sequence). V lost 6 bases to trimming and J lost 8 bases, with 28 bases between them. This CDR3 comprises 16 residues. The CDR3 region is CSAMKINRQGKAEAFF. The CDR3 nucleotides are TGCAGTGCCATGAAGATTAACCGTCAGGGAAAAGCGGAAGCTTTCTTT.

The chain carries TRBV20-1 and TRBJ1-5; unclear D gene. Germline V CDR1 and CDR2: DFQATT, SNEGSKA (reference sequence). The CDR3 runs to 15 residues. Trimming left V 6 bases short and J 5 bases short, with 20 bases between. The CDR3 bases are TGCAGTGCCTTGGCTGAGGGAAAAGAATATCAGCCCCAGCATTTT. Translating gives CSALAEGKEYQPQHF.

The chain uses TRBV7-9 and TRBJ1-5; tentative D call: TRBD1 (5 bases). V was trimmed by 3 bases and J by 13 bases, leaving 13 bases between them. From germline, CDR1 is SEHNR and CDR2 FQNEAQ (reference sequence). This CDR3 spans 12 amino acids. The CDR3 region is CASSLGEGGQHF. CDR3 in DNA: TGTGCCAGCAGCTTGGGGGAAGGTGGGCAGCATTTT.

The rearrangement links TRBV4-1 to TRBJ2-6; tentative D call: TRBD1 (6 bases). CDR3 size: 16 residues. CDR1 and CDR2 from the germline V gene are MGHRA and YSYEKL. Between the trimmed V and J ends, which lost 2 bases and 0 bases, there was a span of 8 bases. The CDR3 sequence: CASSQTGSSGANVLTF. The CDR3, as DNA: TGCGCCAGCAGCCAAACAGGGAGCTCTGGGGCCAACGTCCTGACTTTC.

The chain links TRBV30 to TRBJ1-1; the D gene is possibly TRBD1 (6 bases). The germline V gene has CDR1 GTSNPN and CDR2 SVGIG (reference sequence). The CDR3 is 13 amino acids. With 8 bases removed from V and 1 base from J, the gap between germline ends came to 14 bases. As DNA, the CDR3 is TGTGCCACAGGGTGGGGGGCGAACACTGAAGCTTTCTTT. Protein product: CATGWGANTEAFF.

This rearrangement joins TRBV12-3 or TRBV12-4 to TRBJ2-3; 7 bases fit TRBD1. There are 14 residues in the CDR3. V lost 4 bases and J lost 4; bases outside the gene matches: 5. The CDR3 region has the DNA TGTGCCAGCAGTTCAAGGGGGCGCTCAGATACGCAGTATTTT. It translates to CASSSRGRSDTQYF.

With regard to this clonotype: Sequence at one end of the junction differs from germline and may be a read error. The chain is built from TRBV4-1 and TRBJ2-5; 7 nucleotides align to TRBD1. CDR3 size: 16 residues. CDR1 and CDR2 from the germline V gene are MGHRA and YSYEKL. The CDR3 here is CASILNRDSTKETKYF. The CDR3 nucleotides are TGCGCCAGCATTCTCAACCGGGACAGTACAAAAGAGACCAAGTACTTC.

Comments on this clonotype: This may arise from a read error, as a much more abundant clone is one base away. The rearrangement uses TRBV29-1 and TRBJ2-1, with D perhaps TRBD2 (5 bases). The germline gives CDR1 SQVTM, CDR2 ANQGSEA. The CDR3 totals 14 residues. The CDR3 loop reads CRVESRSGNNEQFF. The CDR3 nucleotides are TGCAGGGTTGAATCTAGATCGGGGAACAATGAGCAGTTCTTC.

The genes are TRBV20-1 and TRBJ1-1; D perhaps matches TRBD1 (6 bases). CDR1 is DFQATT, CDR2 SNEGSKA, per germline (reference sequence). The CDR3 consists of 14 residues. V lost 3 bases and J lost 3, with 14 bases in between. This CDR3 is CSASSQGQHTEAFF. The DNA of the CDR3 is TGCAGTGCTAGCAGCCAAGGACAGCACACTGAAGCTTTCTTT.

Details on this clonotype: An end of the junction differs from the germline gene, which may be a read error. The chain has TRBV4-3 and TRBJ2-7; no clear D gene. Germline CDR1 and CDR2: LGHNA and YSLEER. The CDR3 has 13 amino acids. CDR3 sequence: CASGQNRGYEQYF. The CDR3 DNA follows: TGCGCCAGCGGCCAAAATAGAGGCTACGAGCAGTACTTC.

A remark on this clonotype: One base away lies a much larger clone, so this may be a sequencing read error. V and J are TRBV25-1 and TRBJ2-4; either TRBD1 or TRBD2 may supply D (5 bases each). The germline V gene has CDR1 MGHDK and CDR2 SYGVNS. The CDR3 consists of 12 residues. Trimming removed 10 bases at V and 12 bases at J, with 19 bases between. Written as DNA, the CDR3 is TGTGCCACAGCAGGATTCCGAGGGACTCAGTACTTC. Encoded protein: CATAGFRGTQYF.

With respect to this clonotype: With a much larger clone just one base away, this may be a read error. Here the CDR3 reads CATSDSSGGAGNDEQFF. DNA for the CDR3: TGTGCCACCAGTGATTCCTCAGGGGGCGCTGGAAACGATGAGCAGTTCTTC. The rearrangement uses TRBV24-1 and TRBJ2-1; 8 nucleotides agree with TRBD1. CDR1 is KGHDR, CDR2 SFDVKD, per germline. This CDR3 contains 17 residues. J gave up 8 bases and V 2 bases, and 13 bases lay outside the gene matches.